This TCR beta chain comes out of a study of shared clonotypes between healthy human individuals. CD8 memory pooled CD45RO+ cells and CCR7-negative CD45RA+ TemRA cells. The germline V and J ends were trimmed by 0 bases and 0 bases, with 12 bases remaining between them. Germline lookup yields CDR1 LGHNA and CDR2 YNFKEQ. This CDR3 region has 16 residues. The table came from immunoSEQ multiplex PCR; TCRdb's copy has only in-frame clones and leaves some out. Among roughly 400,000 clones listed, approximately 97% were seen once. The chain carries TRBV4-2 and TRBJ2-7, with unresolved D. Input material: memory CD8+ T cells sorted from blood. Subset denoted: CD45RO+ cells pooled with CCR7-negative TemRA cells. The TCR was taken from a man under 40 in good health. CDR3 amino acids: CASSQDQADPSYEQYF. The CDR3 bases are TGTGCCAGCAGCCAAGATCAGGCAGACCCCTCCTACGAGCAGTACTTC.